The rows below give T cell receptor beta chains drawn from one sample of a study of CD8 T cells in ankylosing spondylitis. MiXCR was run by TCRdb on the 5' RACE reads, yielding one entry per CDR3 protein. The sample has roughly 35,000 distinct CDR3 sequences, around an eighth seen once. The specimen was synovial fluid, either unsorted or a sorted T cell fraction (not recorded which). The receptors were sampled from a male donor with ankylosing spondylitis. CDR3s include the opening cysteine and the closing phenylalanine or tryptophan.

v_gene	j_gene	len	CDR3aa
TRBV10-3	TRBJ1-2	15	CAISESGDYGYGYTF
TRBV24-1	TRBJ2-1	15	CATSDSAMGHQEQFF
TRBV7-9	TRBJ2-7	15	CASSFSSQGRVEQYF
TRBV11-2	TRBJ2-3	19	CASSPRRSFWGIGTDTQYF
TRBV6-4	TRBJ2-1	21	CASSDSRVQREGRKSYNEQFF
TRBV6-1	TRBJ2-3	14	CASMGQGHSDTQYF
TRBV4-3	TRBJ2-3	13	CASSQEGTDTQYF
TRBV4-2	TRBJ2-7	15	CASSQDTSSYYEQYF
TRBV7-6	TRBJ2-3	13	CASSEGMGDTQYF
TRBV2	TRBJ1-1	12	CASKDPNTEAFF
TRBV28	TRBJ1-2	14	CASKGLGTGYGYTF
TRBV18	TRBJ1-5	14	CASSSTQRNQPQHF
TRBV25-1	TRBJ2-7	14	CASSPWGVSYEQYF
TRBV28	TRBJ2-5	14	CASSLLVQRETQYF
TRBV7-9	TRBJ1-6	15	CASSLEQGVGSPLHF
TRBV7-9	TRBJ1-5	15	CASSTTGQSDQPQHF
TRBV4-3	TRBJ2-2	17	CASSHGRLGANTGELFF
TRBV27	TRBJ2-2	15	CASSLRGRATGELFF
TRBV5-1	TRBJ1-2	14	CASSLEGTNYGYTF
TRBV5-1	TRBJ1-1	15	CASSTDRGEYTEAFF
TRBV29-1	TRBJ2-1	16	CSVLEATVSTYNEQFF
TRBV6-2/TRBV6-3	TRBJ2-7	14	CASSPGIDVGEQYF
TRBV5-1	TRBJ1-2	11	CASSEGSGYTF
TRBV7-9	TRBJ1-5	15	CASSLGTHPNQPQHF
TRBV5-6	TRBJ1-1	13	CASSLIMNTEAFF
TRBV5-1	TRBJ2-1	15	CASSWDSEAYNEQFF
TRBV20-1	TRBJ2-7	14	CSAFGGRDVYEQYF
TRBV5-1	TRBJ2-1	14	CASSSGTSGGAAFF
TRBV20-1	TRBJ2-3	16	CSASSIQGGSTDTQYF
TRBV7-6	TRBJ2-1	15	CASSLVAVSYNEQFF
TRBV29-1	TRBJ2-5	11	CSVIQGETQYF
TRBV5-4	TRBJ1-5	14	CASSFFGGGQPQHF
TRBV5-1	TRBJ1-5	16	CASSLAGSHSNQPQHF
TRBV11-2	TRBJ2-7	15	CASSRGLAGTYEQYF
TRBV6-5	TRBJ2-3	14	CASSYRSGRDTQYF
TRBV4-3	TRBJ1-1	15	CASSQDPGANAEAFF
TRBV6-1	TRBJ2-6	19	CASSVIWGYEGSGANVLTF
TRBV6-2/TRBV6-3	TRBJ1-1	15	CATEPGPDPNTEAFF
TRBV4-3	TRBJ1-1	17	CASSQGVMEVMNTEAFF
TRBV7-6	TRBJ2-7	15	CASSPDRGQTYEQYF
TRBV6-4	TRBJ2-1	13	CASSSSAYNEQFF
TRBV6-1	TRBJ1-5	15	CASSVQGFGNQPQHF
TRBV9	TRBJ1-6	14	CASSRQGYNSPLHF
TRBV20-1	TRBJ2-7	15	CSAYQTTGTPYEQYF
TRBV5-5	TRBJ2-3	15	CASSVTGTSGVGLYF
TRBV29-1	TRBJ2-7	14	CSVGGGTLPYEQYF
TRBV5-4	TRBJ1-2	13	CASSVGTLRGYTF
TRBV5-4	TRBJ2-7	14	CASSLGVLKGEQYF
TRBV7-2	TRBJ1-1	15	CASSLRTGGFPQAFF
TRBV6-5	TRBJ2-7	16	CASSSPFSTDGYEQYF
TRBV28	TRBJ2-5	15	CASSPKVARIETQYF
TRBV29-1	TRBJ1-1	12	CSVIRGFTEAFF
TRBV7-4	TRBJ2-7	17	CASSLHETTGNAYEQYF
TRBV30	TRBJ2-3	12	CAWRSSPDTQYF
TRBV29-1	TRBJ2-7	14	CSVSAPTGPYEQYF
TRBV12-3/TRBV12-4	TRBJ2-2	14	CASRRGRDTGELFF
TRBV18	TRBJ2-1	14	CASSPPPLSDEQFF
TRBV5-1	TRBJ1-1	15	CASSLRWFLNTEAFF
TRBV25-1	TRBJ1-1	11	CASSYYTEAFF
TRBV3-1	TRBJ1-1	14	CASSRRGRGTEAFF